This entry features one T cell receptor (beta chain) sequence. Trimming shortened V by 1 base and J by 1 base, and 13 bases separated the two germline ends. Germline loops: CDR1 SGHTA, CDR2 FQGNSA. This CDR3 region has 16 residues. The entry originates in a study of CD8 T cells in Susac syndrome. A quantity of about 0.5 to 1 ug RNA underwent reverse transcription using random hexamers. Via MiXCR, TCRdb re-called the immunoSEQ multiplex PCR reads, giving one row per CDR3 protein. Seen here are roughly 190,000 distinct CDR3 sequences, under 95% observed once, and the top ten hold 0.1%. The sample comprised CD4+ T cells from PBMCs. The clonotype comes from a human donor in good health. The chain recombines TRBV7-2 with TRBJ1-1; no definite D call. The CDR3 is CASSLGLGQANTEAFF. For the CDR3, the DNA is TGTGCCAGCAGCTTAGGCCTTGGTCAGGCGAACACTGAAGCTTTCTTT.